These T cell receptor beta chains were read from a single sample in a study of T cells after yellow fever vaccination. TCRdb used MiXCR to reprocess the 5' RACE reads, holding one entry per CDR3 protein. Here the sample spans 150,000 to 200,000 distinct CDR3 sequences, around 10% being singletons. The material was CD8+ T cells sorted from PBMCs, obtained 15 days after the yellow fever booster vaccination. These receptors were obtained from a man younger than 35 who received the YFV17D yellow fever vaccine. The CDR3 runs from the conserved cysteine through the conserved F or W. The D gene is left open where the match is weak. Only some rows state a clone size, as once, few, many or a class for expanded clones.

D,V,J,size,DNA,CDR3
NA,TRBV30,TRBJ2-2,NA,TGTGCCTGGAGTGAGACAGGGAGGAGCGGGGAGCTGTTTTTT,CAWSETGRSGELFF
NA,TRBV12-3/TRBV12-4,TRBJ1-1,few,TGTGCCAGCAGTTTGTATGGGGGCACTGAAGCTTTCTTT,CASSLYGGTEAFF
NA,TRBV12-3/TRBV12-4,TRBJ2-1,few,TGTGCCAGCAGTTTAAGCGGGCTGGAGCAGTTCTTC,CASSLSGLEQFF
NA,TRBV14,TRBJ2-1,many,TGTGCCAGCAGCCCTCTTGGCTCCTACAATGAGCAGTTCTTC,CASSPLGSYNEQFF
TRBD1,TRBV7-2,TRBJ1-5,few,TGTGCCAGCAGCCAGGGGGCCGGTCCGGGGGATCAGCCCCAGCATTTT,CASSQGAGPGDQPQHF
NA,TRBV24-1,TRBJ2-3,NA,TGTGCCACCAGTGATTTGCAGGGAGATACGCAGTATTTT,CATSDLQGDTQYF
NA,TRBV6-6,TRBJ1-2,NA,TGTGCCAGCAATACCCAGGAGACGGCATATGGCTACACCTTC,CASNTQETAYGYTF
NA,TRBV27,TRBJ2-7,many,TGTGCCAGCAGCTCCGGGCTCGGTTACGAGCAGTACTTC,CASSSGLGYEQYF
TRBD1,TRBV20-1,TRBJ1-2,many,TGCAGTGCTAGAGACTCCGGGACAGGCAATCTGGGCTACACCTTC,CSARDSGTGNLGYTF
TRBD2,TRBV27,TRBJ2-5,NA,TGTGCCAGCAGTTTTTCTAGCGGGGCACAAGAGACCCAGTACTTC,CASSFSSGAQETQYF
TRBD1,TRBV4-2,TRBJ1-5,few,TGTGCCAGCAACCAGGGGGCTTATAGCAATCAGCCCCAGCATTTT,CASNQGAYSNQPQHF
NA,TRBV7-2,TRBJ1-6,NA,TGTGCCAGCAGCCAGGAGGCAGGGATTTTAAATTCACCCCTCCACTTT,CASSQEAGILNSPLHF
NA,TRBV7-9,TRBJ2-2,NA,TGTGCCAGCAGCTCGGAACCCTTACGGGGTGGGAACACCGGGGAGCTGTTTTTT,CASSSEPLRGGNTGELFF
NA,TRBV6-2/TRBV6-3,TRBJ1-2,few,TGTGCCAGCAGTTACGGGGCCGCCAGCAGCTACACCTTC,CASSYGAASSYTF
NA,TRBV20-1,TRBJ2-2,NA,TGCAGTGCTAGGATCGGGGGGACAGCGAACACCGGGGAGCTGTTTTTT,CSARIGGTANTGELFF
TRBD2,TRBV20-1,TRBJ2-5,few,TGCAGTGCTAGAGATTCCCTAGCGGACCAGACCCAGTACTTC,CSARDSLADQTQYF
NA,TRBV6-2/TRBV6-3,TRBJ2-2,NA,TGTGCCAGCACCAAAGGGGGGGCAGCGAACACCGGGGAGCTGTTTTTT,CASTKGGAANTGELFF
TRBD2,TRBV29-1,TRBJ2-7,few,TGCAGCGTTGAAGGGACTAGCGGGGGTTACGAGCAGTACTTC,CSVEGTSGGYEQYF
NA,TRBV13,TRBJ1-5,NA,TGTGCCAGCAGCCATGGACCAGGGACGGGTCAGCCCCAGCATTTT,CASSHGPGTGQPQHF
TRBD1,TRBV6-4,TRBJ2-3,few,TGTGCCAGCAGTGACCAAGGGGGCCCCACAGATACGCAGTATTTT,CASSDQGGPTDTQYF
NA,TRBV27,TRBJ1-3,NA,TGTGCCAGCAGTTTACTGGGGGGAAACACCATATATTTT,CASSLLGGNTIYF
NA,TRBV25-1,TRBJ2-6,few,TGTGCCAGCAGTTGGACCGGCTCTGGGGCCAACGTCCTGACTTTC,CASSWTGSGANVLTF
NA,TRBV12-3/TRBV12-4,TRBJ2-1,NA,TGTGCCAGCAGTTCCCGGACGGTAAGCTCCTACAATGAGCAGTTCTTC,CASSSRTVSSYNEQFF
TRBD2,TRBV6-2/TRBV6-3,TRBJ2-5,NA,TGTGCCAGCAGTTCACTCGGACTAGCGGGGGGCCTCCCAGAGACCCAGTACTTC,CASSSLGLAGGLPETQYF
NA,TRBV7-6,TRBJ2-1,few,TGTGCCAGCAGCCCGTTTCGGGACAATGAGCAGTTCTTC,CASSPFRDNEQFF
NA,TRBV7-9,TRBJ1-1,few,TGTGCCAGCAGCTTAATTCCAATGAACACTGAAGCTTTCTTT,CASSLIPMNTEAFF
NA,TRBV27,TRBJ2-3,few,TGTGCCAGCAGTTTATGGACAATGGATACGCAGTATTTT,CASSLWTMDTQYF
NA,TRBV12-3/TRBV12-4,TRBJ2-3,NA,TGTGCCAGCAGACCCCCGATGGGTACGCAGTATTTT,CASRPPMGTQYF
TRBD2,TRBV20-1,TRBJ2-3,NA,TGCAGTGAGGGGCTTTTACGGGGGGGCCGGGCAGATACGCAGTATTTT,CSEGLLRGGRADTQYF
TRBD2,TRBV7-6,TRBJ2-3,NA,TGTGCCAGCTCTTGGAGCGGGGCCCCCACAGATACGCAGTATTTT,CASSWSGAPTDTQYF
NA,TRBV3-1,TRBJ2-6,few,TGTGCCAGCAGCCCTGGGGGTGGGGCCAACGTCCTGACTTTC,CASSPGGGANVLTF
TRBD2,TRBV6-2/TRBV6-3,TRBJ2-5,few,TGTGCCAGCGAAACTAGCGGCCAAGAGACCCAGTACTTC,CASETSGQETQYF
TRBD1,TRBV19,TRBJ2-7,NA,TGTGCCAGTAGTATAGTTGACAGGGGATGGGAGCAGTACTTC,CASSIVDRGWEQYF
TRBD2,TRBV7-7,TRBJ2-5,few,TGTGCTAGCAGCTTTTTGCTGACTAGCGGGGGACAAGAGACCCAGTACTTC,CASSFLLTSGGQETQYF
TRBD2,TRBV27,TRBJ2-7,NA,TGTGCCAGCAGTTGCCCGGGACTAGCGGCCCCCCGGGGGGACAACGAGCAGTACTTC,CASSCPGLAAPRGDNEQYF
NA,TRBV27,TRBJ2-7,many,TGTGCCAGCAGTCTGGGTCTCAAGGGCGAGCAGTACTTC,CASSLGLKGEQYF
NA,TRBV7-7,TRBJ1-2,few,TGTGCCAGCAGCTTAGATGGTCACTACACCTTC,CASSLDGHYTF
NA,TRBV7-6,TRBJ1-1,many,TGTGCCAGCAGCGAGTGGGGGGGGCAAACTGAAGCTTTCTTT,CASSEWGGQTEAFF
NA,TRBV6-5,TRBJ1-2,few,TGTGCCAGCAGTTACGGGAGCAGCCATACCTCGCTAAACTATGGCTACACCTTC,CASSYGSSHTSLNYGYTF
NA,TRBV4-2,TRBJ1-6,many,TGTGCCAGCAGCCAAGAGGACGGGTCGACCCAGTCACCCCTCCACTTT,CASSQEDGSTQSPLHF
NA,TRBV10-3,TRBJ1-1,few,TGTGCCACTGCAGGGGCGAACACTGAAGCTTTCTTT,CATAGANTEAFF
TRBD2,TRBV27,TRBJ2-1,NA,TGTGCCAGCAGTACAACTAGCGGGGGGGCTAATGAGCAGTTCTTC,CASSTTSGGANEQFF
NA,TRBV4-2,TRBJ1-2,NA,TGTGCCAGCAGCCAGGACCCGGGCGTGAACTATGGCTACACCTTC,CASSQDPGVNYGYTF
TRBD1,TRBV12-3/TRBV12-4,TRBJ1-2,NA,TGTGCCAGCAGATTAGAGGGGGCATATGGCTACACCTTC,CASRLEGAYGYTF
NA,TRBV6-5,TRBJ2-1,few,TGTGCCAGCAGTTACCGTCATGTTGATGAGCAGTTCTTC,CASSYRHVDEQFF
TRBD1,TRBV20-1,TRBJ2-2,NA,TGCAGTGCTAGAGATCGGGACAGGGAGAACACCGGGGAGCTGTTTTTT,CSARDRDRENTGELFF
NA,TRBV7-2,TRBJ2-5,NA,TGTGCCAGCAGCCCTTCGGACCGGATTCAAGAGACCCAGTACTTC,CASSPSDRIQETQYF
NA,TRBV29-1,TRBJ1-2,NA,TGCAGCGTTGAAAGCGGTGAGAACTATGGCTACACCTTC,CSVESGENYGYTF
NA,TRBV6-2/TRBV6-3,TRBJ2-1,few,TGTGCCAGCACCCTCGCTGCCCTATATGAGCAGTTCTTC,CASTLAALYEQFF